This TCR beta chain was identified in a study of OX40 agonist ivuxolimab in advanced cancers. With 4 bases removed from V and 9 bases from J, the gap between germline ends came to 13 bases. Germline CDR1 SGHRS, CDR2 YFSETQ. The CDR3 is 12 residues long. Some clones are missing from TCRdb's copy, which holds only in-frame ones; the method was immunoSEQ multiplex PCR. The sample holds 35,000 to 45,000 clones, more than 75% seen once. Findings of the study overall: Circulating CD4+ and CD8+ T cells showed clonal expansion by week 6 at 0.1 to 3.0 mg/kg.

As regards this clone: As yet, its antigen is unknown.

This TCR was sampled from an adult with an advanced solid tumor such as melanoma, head and neck, liver or kidney cancer. This chain links TRBV5-1 with TRBJ1-2; TRBD1 is a possible D gene (6 bases). The source was CD4+ or CD8+ T cells sorted from blood, collected in a trial of the OX40 agonist ivuxolimab. CDR3 sequence: CASSAKGGSYTF. CDR3 in DNA: TGCGCCAGCAGCGCGAAAGGGGGTAGCTACACCTTC.